This TCR beta chain came from a study of Graves' ophthalmopathy and Graves' hyperthyroidism. Whole-study results and caveats: The blood repertoire also included most expanded thyroid clonotypes above 0.001 frequency.

Certain patients, namely those with other autoimmune diseases, uncontrolled infections, pregnancy or lactation, were excluded. The diagnosis combined clinical symptoms, thyroxine, TRAb, thyroid ultrasound and orbital computed tomography scans. Details on this clonotype: The antigen is not known.

Germline values: CDR1 DFQATT, CDR2 SNEGSKA (reference sequence). This CDR3 is built from 14 residues. Trimming stripped 1 base from V and 9 bases from J, with 19 bases between. Researchers took RNA transcripts and amplified TCR beta CDR3 regions from them. Following a first-round RT-PCR that used HTBI primers, a second-round multiplex PCR was carried out. TCRdb reprocessed the multiplex PCR reads via MiXCR and lists one record per CDR3 protein. The sample gives some 250,000 distinct CDR3 sequences, around 50% of which show up once; roughly 50% is in the top ten. Sequencing used peripheral blood. The genes are TRBV20-1 and TRBJ2-7; D may match TRBD1 or TRBD2 (5 bases each). This clonotype was sampled from an adult man with Graves' ophthalmopathy. CDR3: CSARVGAGSNVQYF. The CDR3 DNA follows: TGCAGTGCTAGAGTAGGGGCAGGGAGTAACGTGCAGTACTTC.